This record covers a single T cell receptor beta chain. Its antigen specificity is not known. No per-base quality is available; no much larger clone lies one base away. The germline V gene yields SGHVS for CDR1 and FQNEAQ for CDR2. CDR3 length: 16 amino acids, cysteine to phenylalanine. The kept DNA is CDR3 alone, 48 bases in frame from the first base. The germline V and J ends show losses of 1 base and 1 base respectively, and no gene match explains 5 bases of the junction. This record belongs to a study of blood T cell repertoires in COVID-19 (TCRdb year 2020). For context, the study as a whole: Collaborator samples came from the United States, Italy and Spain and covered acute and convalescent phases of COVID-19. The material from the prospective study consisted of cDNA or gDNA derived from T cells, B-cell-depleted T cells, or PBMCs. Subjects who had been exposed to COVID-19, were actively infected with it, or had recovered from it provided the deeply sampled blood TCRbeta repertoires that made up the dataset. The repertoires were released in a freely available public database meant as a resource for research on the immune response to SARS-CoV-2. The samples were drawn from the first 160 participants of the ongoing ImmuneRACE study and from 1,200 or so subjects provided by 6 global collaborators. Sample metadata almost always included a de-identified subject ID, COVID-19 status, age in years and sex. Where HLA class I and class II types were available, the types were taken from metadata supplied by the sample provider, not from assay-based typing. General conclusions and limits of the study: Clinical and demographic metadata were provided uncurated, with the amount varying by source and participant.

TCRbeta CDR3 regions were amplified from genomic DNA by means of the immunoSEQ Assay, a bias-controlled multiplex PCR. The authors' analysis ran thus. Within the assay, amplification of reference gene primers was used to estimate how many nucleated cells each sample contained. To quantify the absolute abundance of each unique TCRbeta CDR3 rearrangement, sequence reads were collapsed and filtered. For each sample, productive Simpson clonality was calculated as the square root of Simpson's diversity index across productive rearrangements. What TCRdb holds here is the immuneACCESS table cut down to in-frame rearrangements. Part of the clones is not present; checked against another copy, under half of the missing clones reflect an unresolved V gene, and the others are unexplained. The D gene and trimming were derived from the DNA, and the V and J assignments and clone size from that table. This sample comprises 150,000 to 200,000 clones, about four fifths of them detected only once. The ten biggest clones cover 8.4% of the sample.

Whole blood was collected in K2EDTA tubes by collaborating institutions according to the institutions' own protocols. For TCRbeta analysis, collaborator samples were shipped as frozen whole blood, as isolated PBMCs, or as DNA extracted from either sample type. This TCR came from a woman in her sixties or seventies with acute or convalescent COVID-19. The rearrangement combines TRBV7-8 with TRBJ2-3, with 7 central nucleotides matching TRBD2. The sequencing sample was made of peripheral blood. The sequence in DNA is TGTGCCAGCAGCTTAGTACTAGCGCGTGGCACAGATACGCAGTATTTT. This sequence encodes CASSLVLARGTDTQYF.